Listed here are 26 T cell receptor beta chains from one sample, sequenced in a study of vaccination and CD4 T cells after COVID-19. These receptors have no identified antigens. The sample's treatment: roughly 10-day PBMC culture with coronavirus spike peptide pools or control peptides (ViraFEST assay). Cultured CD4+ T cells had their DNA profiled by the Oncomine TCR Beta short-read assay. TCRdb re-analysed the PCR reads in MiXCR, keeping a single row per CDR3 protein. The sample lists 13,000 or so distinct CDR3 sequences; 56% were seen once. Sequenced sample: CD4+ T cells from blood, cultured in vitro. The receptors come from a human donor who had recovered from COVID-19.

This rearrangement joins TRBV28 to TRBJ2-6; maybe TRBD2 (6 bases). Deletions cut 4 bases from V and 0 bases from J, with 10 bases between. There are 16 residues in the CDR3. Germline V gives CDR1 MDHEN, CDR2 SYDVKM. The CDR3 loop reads CASSSGESSGANVLTF. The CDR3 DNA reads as TGTGCCAGCAGTTCGGGAGAGAGCTCTGGGGCCAACGTCCTGACTTTC.

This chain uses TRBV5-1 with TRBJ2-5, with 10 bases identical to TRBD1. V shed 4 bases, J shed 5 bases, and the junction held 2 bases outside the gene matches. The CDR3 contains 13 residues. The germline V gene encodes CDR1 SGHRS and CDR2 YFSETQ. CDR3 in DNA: TGCGCCAGCAGCCGACAGGGGGCGGAGACCCAGTACTTC. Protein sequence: CASSRQGAETQYF.

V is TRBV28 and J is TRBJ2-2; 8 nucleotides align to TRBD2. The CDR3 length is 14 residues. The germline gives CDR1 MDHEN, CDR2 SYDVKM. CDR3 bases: TGTGCTCACATCGGGGGGGGGAACACCGGGGAGCTGTTTTTT. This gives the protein CAHIGGGNTGELFF. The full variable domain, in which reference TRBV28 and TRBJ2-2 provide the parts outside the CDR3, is DVKVTQSSRYLVKRTGEKVFLECVQDMDHENMFWYRQDPGLGLRLIYFSYDVKMKEKGDIPEGYSVSREKKERFSLILESASTNQTSMYLCAHIGGGNTGELFFGEGSRLTVL.

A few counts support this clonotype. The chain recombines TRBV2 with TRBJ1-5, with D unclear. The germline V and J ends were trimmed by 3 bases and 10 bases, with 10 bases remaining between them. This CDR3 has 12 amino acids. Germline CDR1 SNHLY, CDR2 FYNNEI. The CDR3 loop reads CASSEDPGPQHF. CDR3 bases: TGTGCCAGCAGTGAGGACCCCGGTCCCCAGCATTTT.

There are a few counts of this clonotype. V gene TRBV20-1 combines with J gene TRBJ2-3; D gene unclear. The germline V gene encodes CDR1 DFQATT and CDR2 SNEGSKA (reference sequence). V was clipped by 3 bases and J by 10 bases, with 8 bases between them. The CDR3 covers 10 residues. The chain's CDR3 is CSASRVAQYF. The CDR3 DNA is TGCAGTGCTAGTAGGGTTGCGCAGTATTTT.

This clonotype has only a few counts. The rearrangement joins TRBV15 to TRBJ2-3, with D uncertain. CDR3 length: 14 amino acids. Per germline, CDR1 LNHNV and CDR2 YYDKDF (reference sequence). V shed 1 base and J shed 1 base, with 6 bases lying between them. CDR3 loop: CATSRGGGTDTQYF. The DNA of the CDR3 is TGTGCCACCAGCAGAGGTGGCGGCACAGATACGCAGTATTTT.

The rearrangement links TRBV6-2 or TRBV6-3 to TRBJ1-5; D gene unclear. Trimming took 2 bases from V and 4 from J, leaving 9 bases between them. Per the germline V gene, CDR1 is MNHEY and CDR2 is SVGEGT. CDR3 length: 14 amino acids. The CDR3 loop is CASSYHTRNQPQHF. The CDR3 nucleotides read TGTGCCAGCAGTTACCATACGCGAAATCAGCCCCAGCATTTT.

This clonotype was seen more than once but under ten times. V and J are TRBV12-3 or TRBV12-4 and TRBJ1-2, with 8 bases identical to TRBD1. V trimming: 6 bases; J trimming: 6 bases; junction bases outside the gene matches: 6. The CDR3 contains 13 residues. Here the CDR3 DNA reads TGTGCCAGCAGCAGTACAGGGGGACATGGCTACACCTTC. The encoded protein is CASSSTGGHGYTF.

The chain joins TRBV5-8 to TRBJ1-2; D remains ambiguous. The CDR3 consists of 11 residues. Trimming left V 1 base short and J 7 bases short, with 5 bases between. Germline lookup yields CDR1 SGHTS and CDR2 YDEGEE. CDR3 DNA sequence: TGTGCCAGCAGCTTGTACGGTGGCTACACCTTC. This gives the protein CASSLYGGYTF.

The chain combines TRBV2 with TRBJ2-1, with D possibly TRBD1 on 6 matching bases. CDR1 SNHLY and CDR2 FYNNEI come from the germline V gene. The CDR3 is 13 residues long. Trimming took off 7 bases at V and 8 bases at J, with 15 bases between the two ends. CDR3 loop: CASTYSGDYEQFF. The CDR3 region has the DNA TGTGCCAGCACATATTCAGGGGATTATGAGCAGTTCTTC. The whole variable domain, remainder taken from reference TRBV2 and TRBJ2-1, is EPEVTQTPSHQVTQMGQEVILRCVPISNHLYFYWYRQILGQKVEFLVSFYNNEISEKSEIFDDQFSVERPDGSNFTLKIRSTKLEDSAMYFCASTYSGDYEQFFGPGTRLTVL.

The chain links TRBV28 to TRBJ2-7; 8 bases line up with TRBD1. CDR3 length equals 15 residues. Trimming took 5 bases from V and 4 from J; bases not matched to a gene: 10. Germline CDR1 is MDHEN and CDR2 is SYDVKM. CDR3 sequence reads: CASSTTGTGRYEQYF. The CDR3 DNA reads TGTGCCAGCAGTACCACCGGGACAGGAAGATACGAGCAGTACTTC.

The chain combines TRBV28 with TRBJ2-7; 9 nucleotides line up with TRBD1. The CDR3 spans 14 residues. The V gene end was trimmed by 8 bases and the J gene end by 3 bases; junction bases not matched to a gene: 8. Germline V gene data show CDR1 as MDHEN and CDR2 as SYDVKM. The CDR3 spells CASSVPGQGYEQYF. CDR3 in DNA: TGTGCCAGCTCGGTGCCGGGACAGGGCTACGAGCAGTACTTC.

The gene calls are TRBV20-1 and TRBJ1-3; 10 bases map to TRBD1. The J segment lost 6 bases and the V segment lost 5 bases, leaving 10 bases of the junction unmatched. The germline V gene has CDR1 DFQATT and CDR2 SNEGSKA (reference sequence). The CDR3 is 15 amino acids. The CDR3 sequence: CSAVNPGTGENTIYF. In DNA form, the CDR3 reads TGCAGTGCTGTTAACCCCGGGACAGGGGAAAACACCATATATTTT.

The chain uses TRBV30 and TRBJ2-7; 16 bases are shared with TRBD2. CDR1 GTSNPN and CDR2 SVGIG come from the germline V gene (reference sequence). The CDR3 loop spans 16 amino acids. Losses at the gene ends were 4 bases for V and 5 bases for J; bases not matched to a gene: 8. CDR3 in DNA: TGTGCCTGGACCCCTGGGACTAGCGGGAGGGCCAACGAGCAGTACTTC. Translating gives CAWTPGTSGRANEQYF.

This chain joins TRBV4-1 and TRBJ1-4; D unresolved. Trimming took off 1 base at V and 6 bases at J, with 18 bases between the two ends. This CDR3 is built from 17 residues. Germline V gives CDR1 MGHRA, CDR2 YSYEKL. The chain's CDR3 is CASSQGLGRSGDEKLFF. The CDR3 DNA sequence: TGCGCCAGCAGCCAAGGTTTGGGAAGATCCGGGGATGAAAAACTGTTTTTT.

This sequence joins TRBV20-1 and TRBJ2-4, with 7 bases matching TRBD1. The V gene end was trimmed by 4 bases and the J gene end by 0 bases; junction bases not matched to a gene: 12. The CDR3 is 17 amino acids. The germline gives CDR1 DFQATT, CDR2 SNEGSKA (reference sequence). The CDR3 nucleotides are TGCAGTGCTAAGGGACAGCAGGGTCTTCTAGCCAAAAACATTCAGTACTTC. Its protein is CSAKGQQGLLAKNIQYF.

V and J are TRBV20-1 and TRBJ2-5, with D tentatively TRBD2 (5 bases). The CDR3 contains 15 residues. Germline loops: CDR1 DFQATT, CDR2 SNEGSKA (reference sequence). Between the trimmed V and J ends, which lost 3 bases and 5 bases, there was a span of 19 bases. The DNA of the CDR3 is TGCAGTGCTAGGATGGGAGTCTCCCTCGGGGAGACCCAGTACTTC. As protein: CSARMGVSLGETQYF.

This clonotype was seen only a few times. CDR3 nucleotide sequence: TGTGCCAGCAACGGACAGCAAGCCGGGGAGCTGTTTTTT. It encodes CASNGQQAGELFF. The V call is TRBV6-1, the J call TRBJ2-2; D possibly corresponds to TRBD1 (6 bases). The CDR3 totals 13 residues. V lost 7 bases and J 6 bases, leaving 12 bases between the germline ends. Germline lookup yields CDR1 MNHNS and CDR2 SASEGT.

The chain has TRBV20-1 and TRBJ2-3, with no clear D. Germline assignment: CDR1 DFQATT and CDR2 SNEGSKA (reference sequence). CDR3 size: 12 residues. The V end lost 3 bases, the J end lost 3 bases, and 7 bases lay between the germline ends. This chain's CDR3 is CSARPTTDTQYF. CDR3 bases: TGCAGTGCTAGGCCAACTACAGATACGCAGTATTTT.

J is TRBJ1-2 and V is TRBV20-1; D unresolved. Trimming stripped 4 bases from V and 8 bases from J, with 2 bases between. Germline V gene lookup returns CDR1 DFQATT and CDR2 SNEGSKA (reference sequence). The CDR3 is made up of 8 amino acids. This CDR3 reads CSAKGYTF. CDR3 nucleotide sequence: TGCAGTGCTAAGGGCTACACCTTC.

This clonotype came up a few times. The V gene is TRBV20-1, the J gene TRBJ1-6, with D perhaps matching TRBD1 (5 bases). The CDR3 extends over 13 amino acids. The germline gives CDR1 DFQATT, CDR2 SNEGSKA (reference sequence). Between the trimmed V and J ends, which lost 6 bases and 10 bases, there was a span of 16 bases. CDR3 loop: CSARQLRGSPLHF. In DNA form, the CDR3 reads TGCAGTGCCCGACAGCTCCGGGGATCACCCCTCCACTTT.

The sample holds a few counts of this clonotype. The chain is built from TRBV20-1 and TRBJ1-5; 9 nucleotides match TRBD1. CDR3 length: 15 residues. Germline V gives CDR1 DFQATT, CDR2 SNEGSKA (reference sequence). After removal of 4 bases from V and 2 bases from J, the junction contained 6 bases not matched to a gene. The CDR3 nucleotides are TGCAGTGCTACTACCCGGACAGGGGGCAATCAGCCCCAGCATTTT. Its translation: CSATTRTGGNQPQHF.

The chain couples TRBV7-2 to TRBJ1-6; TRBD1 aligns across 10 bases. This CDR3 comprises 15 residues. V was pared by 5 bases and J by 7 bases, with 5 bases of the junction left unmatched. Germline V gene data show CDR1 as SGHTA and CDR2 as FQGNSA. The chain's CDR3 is CASSPRTGGNSPLHF. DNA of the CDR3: TGTGCCAGCAGCCCGCGGACAGGGGGAAATTCACCCCTCCACTTT.

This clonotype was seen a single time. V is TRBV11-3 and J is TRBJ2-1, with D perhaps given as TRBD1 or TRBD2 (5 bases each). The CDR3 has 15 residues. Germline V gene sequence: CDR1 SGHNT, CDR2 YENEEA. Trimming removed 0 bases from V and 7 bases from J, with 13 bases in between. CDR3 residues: CASSLEGTGENEQFF. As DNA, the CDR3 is TGTGCCAGCAGCTTAGAGGGGACCGGAGAAAATGAGCAGTTCTTC.

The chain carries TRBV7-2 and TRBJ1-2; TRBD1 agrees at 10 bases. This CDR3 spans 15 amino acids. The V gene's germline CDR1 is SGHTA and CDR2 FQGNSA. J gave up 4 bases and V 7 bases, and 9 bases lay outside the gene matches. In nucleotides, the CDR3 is TGTGCCAGCATCAAGGACAGGGGGACCTCCTATGGCTACACCTTC. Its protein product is CASIKDRGTSYGYTF.

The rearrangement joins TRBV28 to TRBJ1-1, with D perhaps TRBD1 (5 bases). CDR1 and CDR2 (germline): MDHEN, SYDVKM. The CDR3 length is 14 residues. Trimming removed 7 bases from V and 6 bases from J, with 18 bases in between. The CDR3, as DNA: TGTGCCAGCACACCCGGGGGTGCGGTAGCTGAAGCTTTCTTT. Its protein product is CASTPGGAVAEAFF.